The entry below describes one TCR beta chain. The data are from a study of T cell responses to AZD1222 COVID-19 vaccine. The table came from immunoSEQ multiplex PCR; TCRdb's copy has only in-frame clones and leaves some out. The sample contains around 130,000 clones, over 90% of which appear only once. The V gene's germline CDR1 is KGHSH and CDR2 LQKENI. V lost 3 bases and J lost 6, with 11 bases in between. The CDR3 loop spans 13 amino acids. The clonotype was recovered from an adult in good health. The specimen was peripheral blood, collected on day 0 of AZD1222 vaccination. This chain joins TRBV18 and TRBJ1-1, with no clear D. For the CDR3, the DNA is TGTGCCAGCTCACCCCTGTCCAGGTCTGAAGCTTTCTTT. Translation gives CASSPLSRSEAFF.